This T cell receptor beta chain comes out of a study of cytomegalovirus exposure and HLA in healthy donors. V was clipped by 2 bases and J by 9 bases, with 14 bases between them. Germline loops: CDR1 SGHVS, CDR2 FNYEAQ. This CDR3 is built from 14 residues. Amplification used 60 Vbeta primers and 13 Jbeta primers. Some clones are missing from TCRdb's copy, which holds only in-frame ones; the method was immunoSEQ multiplex PCR. The sample lists a few hundred thousand clones, roughly 86% occurring once. The chain recombines TRBV7-6 with TRBJ1-5, with a tentative D call TRBD1 (5 bases). The TCR originated in a middle-aged woman in good health and CMV-seropositive. The sample consisted of PBMCs. The CDR3 DNA reads TGTGCCAGCAGCTTATTCGGGGGTGGGGGGCCCCAGCATTTT. Its translation is CASSLFGGGGPQHF.